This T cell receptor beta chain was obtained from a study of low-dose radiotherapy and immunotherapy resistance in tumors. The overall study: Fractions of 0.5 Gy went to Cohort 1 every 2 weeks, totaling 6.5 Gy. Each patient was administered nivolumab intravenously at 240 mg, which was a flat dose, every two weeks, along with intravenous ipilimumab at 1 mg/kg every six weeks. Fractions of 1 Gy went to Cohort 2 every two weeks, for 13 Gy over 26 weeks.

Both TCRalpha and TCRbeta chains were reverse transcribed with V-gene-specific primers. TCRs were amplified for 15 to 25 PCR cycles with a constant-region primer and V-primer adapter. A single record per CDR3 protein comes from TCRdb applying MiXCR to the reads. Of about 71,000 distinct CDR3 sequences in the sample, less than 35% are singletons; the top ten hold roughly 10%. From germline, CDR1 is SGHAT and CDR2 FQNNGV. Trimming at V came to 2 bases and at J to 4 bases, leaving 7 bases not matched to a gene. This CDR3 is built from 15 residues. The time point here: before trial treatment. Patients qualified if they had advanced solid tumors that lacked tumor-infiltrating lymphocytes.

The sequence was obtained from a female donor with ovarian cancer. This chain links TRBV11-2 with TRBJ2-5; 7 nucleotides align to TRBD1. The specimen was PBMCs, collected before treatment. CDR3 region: CASSLNTGVPETQYF. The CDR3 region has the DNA TGTGCCAGCAGCTTAAATACAGGGGTCCCAGAGACCCAGTACTTC.